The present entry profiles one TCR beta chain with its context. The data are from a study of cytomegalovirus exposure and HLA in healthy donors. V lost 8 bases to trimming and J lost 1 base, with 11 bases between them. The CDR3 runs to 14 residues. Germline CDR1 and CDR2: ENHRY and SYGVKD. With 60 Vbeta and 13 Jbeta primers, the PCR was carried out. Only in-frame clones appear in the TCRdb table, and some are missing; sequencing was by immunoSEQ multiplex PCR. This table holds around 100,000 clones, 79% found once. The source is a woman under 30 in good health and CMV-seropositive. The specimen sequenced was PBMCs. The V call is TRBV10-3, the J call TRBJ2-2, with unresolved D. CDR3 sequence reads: CAIRASVNTGELFF. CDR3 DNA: TGTGCCATCCGCGCCTCCGTGAACACCGGGGAGCTGTTTTTT.